This TCR beta chain is drawn from a study of T cell repertoires in cytomegalovirus infection. Germline V lookup: CDR1 SGHVS, CDR2 FQNEAQ. CDR3 size: 14 residues. Trimming shortened V by 4 bases and J by 0 bases, and 10 bases separated the two germline ends. Remarks on this clonotype: As yet, its antigen is unknown.

TCRdb called the reads again in MiXCR, with one record for every CDR3 protein. The data hold about a million distinct CDR3 sequences, with approximately 31% observed a single time. The chain carries TRBV7-8 and TRBJ2-7; D not resolved. The receptor's source is a human donor in good health (CMV status not recorded). Some clones in this sample may be carry-over from other donors' samples. Sequences were derived from cultured CD8+ T cells from PBMCs, sampled from culture after CMV antigen stimulation. The CDR3 loop is CASSYSRFSYEQYF. The CDR3 DNA is TGTGCCAGCAGCTATTCCAGGTTCTCCTACGAGCAGTACTTC. The full variable domain, with the rest looked up from reference TRBV7-8 and TRBJ2-7, is GAGVSQSPRYKVAKRGQDVALRCDPISGHVSLFWYQQALGQGPEFLTYFQNEAQLDKSGLPSDRFFAERPEGSVSTLKIQRTQQEDSAVYLCASSYSRFSYEQYFGPGTRLTVT.